The 32 T cell receptor beta chains listed next were all sequenced from one sample in a study of OX40 agonist ivuxolimab in advanced cancers. Some clones are missing from TCRdb's copy, which holds only in-frame ones; the method was immunoSEQ multiplex PCR. Of about 50,000 clones detected, more than 85% appear once; the ten largest clones hold 4.9%. Sequenced here: CD4+ or CD8+ T cells sorted from blood, sampled in a trial of the OX40 agonist ivuxolimab. All receptors derive from an adult with an advanced solid tumor such as melanoma, head and neck, liver or kidney cancer.

The V gene is TRBV5-8, the J gene TRBJ1-2; D remains ambiguous. V dropped 7 bases and J dropped 4 bases, with 20 bases sitting between them. This CDR3 is 15 amino acids long. Germline CDR1 SGHTS, CDR2 YDEGEE. The CDR3 loop reads CASGYYPRKTYGYTF. For the CDR3, the DNA is TGTGCCAGCGGGTATTATCCACGAAAGACCTATGGCTACACCTTC.

CDR3 in DNA: TGTGCCAGCAGCCCTTTTGAGGCTCACAATGAGCAGTTCTTC. The encoded protein is CASSPFEAHNEQFF. This sequence joins TRBV9 and TRBJ2-1; no reliable D call. V lost 4 bases, J lost 5 bases, and 13 bases lay in between. Germline-derived CDR1 and CDR2 are SGDLS and YYNGEE. This CDR3 contains 14 residues.

The rearrangement uses TRBV29-1 and TRBJ2-1; 12 nucleotides align to TRBD1. This CDR3 spans 14 amino acids. Germline CDR1 is SQVTM and CDR2 is ANQGSEA. Trimming took 6 bases from V and 4 from J; bases not matched to a gene: 4. DNA for the CDR3: TGCAGCGTGGCGGGACAGGGGGCTTACAATGAGCAGTTCTTC. Encoded protein: CSVAGQGAYNEQFF.

V usage is TRBV7-3 and J usage is TRBJ2-1; 11 nucleotides agree with TRBD2. V lost 4 bases, J lost 2 bases, and 1 base stayed unmatched. The CDR3 consists of 15 residues. The germline CDR1 and CDR2 sequences are SGHTA and FQGTGA. CDR3 DNA: TGTGCCAGCAGCTCACTAGCGGGGGCCTACAATGAGCAGTTCTTC. This translates into CASSSLAGAYNEQFF.

The V call is TRBV5-6, the J call TRBJ1-6; weak D call: TRBD1 (5 bases). The CDR3 runs 15 residues. V gave up 4 bases and J gave up 8 bases, with 16 bases separating them. Germline CDR1 and CDR2: SGHDT and YYEEEE. CDR3 nucleotides: TGTGCCAGCAGCAGCCGGGACGGAAGATATTCACCCCTCCACTTT. This sequence encodes CASSSRDGRYSPLHF.

J is TRBJ2-1 and V is TRBV14; D possibly corresponds to TRBD2 (6 bases). Germline CDR1 is SGHDN and CDR2 is FVKESK. Trimming took off 5 bases at V and 8 bases at J, with 10 bases between the two ends. The CDR3 spans 12 residues. This CDR3 is CASSYGGDEQFF. The CDR3, as DNA: TGTGCCAGCAGCTACGGAGGGGATGAGCAGTTCTTC.

The rearrangement uses TRBV4-3 and TRBJ2-7; D is perhaps TRBD1 (6 bases). V gave up 2 bases and J gave up 5 bases, with 13 bases separating them. Germline CDR1 reads LGHNA; CDR2 reads YSLEER. There are 14 residues in the CDR3. The CDR3 is CASSQSNRVNEQYF. CDR3 sequence (DNA): TGCGCCAGCAGCCAATCCAACAGGGTCAACGAGCAGTACTTC.

Here the CDR3 reads CATSGPGVLYEQYV. Here the CDR3 DNA reads TGTGCCACCTCCGGACCTGGGGTTCTGTACGAGCAGTACGTC. The V and J genes are TRBV5-6 and TRBJ2-7, with D uncertain. The CDR3 totals 14 residues. The germline gives CDR1 SGHDT, CDR2 YYEEEE. V lost 9 bases and J 4 bases, leaving 20 bases between the germline ends.

The V gene is TRBV28, the J gene TRBJ1-4; D is ambiguous. Between the trimmed V and J ends, which lost 5 bases and 6 bases, there was a span of 13 bases. The CDR3 covers 14 residues. Germline CDR1 reads MDHEN; CDR2 reads SYDVKM. CDR3 amino acids: CASSPDLGHEKLFF. CDR3 sequence (DNA): TGTGCCAGCAGTCCCGACCTGGGCCATGAAAAACTGTTTTTT. The full variable domain, in which reference TRBV28 and TRBJ1-4 provide the parts outside the CDR3, is DVKVTQSSRYLVKRTGEKVFLECVQDMDHENMFWYRQDPGLGLRLIYFSYDVKMKEKGDIPEGYSVSREKKERFSLILESASTNQTSMYLCASSPDLGHEKLFFGSGTQLSVL.

The CDR3 loop reads CASSHQQGVAFF. DNA of the CDR3: TGCGCCAGCAGCCATCAACAGGGCGTAGCGTTCTTT. V is TRBV4-3 and J is TRBJ1-1; a weak D match, TRBD1 (6 bases). The germline gives CDR1 LGHNA, CDR2 YSLEER. The CDR3 contains 12 residues. V was pared by 3 bases and J by 14 bases, with 16 bases between.

The chain uses TRBV27 and TRBJ2-1, with D tentatively TRBD1 or TRBD2 (6 bases each). V lost 5 bases and J 0 bases, leaving 20 bases between the germline ends. Germline V CDR1 and CDR2: MNHEY, SMNVEV (reference sequence). This CDR3 comprises 18 residues. CDR3 in amino acids: CASSTRDNPPVSYNEQFF. CDR3 DNA sequence: TGTGCCAGCAGTACGCGGGACAACCCGCCAGTCTCCTACAATGAGCAGTTCTTC.

The chain is built from TRBV27 and TRBJ1-1; tentatively, D is TRBD1 (6 bases). Germline assignment: CDR1 MNHEY and CDR2 SMNVEV (reference sequence). The CDR3 runs 14 residues. Trimming removed 6 bases from V and 1 base from J, with 12 bases in between. The DNA of the CDR3 is TGTGCCAGCAGGAAGGGGGGGTCGAACACTGAAGCTTTCTTT. This gives the protein CASRKGGSNTEAFF.

This clone appeared a single time. V and J are TRBV11-2 and TRBJ1-3, with TRBD1 matching 10 bases. V shed 4 bases, J shed 4 bases, and the junction held 10 bases outside the gene matches. Germline-derived CDR1 and CDR2 are SGHAT and FQNNGV. The length of the CDR3 is 17 residues. DNA for the CDR3: TGTGCCAGCAGCTCGACACCAGGGACAGGGGAGGGAAACACCATATATTTT. Translated, it gives CASSSTPGTGEGNTIYF.

This clone was observed once. The V call is TRBV14, the J call TRBJ2-5; D gene ambiguous. The CDR3 has 14 residues. Trimming took 1 base from V and 2 from J, leaving 8 bases between them. Germline loops: CDR1 SGHDN, CDR2 FVKESK. CDR3 DNA sequence: TGTGCCAGCAGCCAAGCGAAGTTTCAAGAGACCCAGTACTTC. Protein sequence: CASSQAKFQETQYF. The variable domain in full, with the rest retrieved from reference TRBV14 and TRBJ2-5, is EAGVTQFPSHSVIEKGQTVTLRCDPISGHDNLYWYRRVMGKEIKFLLHFVKESKQDESGMPNNRFLAERTGGTYSTLKVQPAELEDSGVYFCASSQAKFQETQYFGPGTRLLVL.

This clone has just one count. The sample carries other DNA sequences with the same CDR3. The genes are TRBV7-9 and TRBJ2-7; possibly TRBD2 for D (5 bases). Trimming pared 5 bases from V and 4 bases from J, leaving 12 bases between. The V gene's germline CDR1 is SEHNR and CDR2 FQNEAQ (reference sequence). This CDR3 region has 13 residues. The CDR3 DNA follows: TGTGCCAGCAGCCGACCGAGGGCATACGAGCAGTACTTC. Translation: CASSRPRAYEQYF.

J is TRBJ2-7 and V is TRBV11-2, with D tentatively TRBD1 (5 bases). V was trimmed by 2 bases and J by 3 bases, leaving 17 bases between them. This CDR3 spans 16 amino acids. The germline CDR1 and CDR2 sequences are SGHAT and FQNNGV. The CDR3 is CASSLTPRAPFYEQYV. The CDR3 bases are TGTGCCAGCAGCTTAACTCCCAGGGCGCCGTTCTACGAGCAGTACGTC.

This chain connects TRBV5-8 to TRBJ1-1; D uncertain. This CDR3 comprises 13 residues. V lost 1 base and J lost 6, with 10 bases in between. CDR1 SGHTS and CDR2 YDEGEE come from the germline V gene. CDR3 in amino acids: CASSLYRSPEAFF. Written as DNA, the CDR3 is TGTGCCAGCAGCTTGTACCGGAGCCCTGAAGCTTTCTTT.

The chain recombines TRBV7-3 with TRBJ2-2; D is unresolved. V shed 3 bases and J shed 1 base, with 12 bases lying between them. The CDR3 extends over 16 amino acids. Germline CDR1 and CDR2: SGHTA and FQGTGA. In DNA form, the CDR3 reads TGTGCCAGCAGCTTCTCCGATATTCGGAACACCGGGGAGCTGTTTTTT. Residues: CASSFSDIRNTGELFF.

The V gene is TRBV9, the J gene TRBJ2-2; perhaps D is TRBD1 or TRBD2 (6 bases each). Trimming took off 2 bases at V and 0 bases at J, with 14 bases between the two ends. Germline assignment: CDR1 SGDLS and CDR2 YYNGEE. The CDR3 is 17 amino acids. The CDR3 spells CASSVSRDNANTGELFF. In nucleotides, the CDR3 is TGTGCCAGCAGCGTCTCGCGGGACAATGCGAACACCGGGGAGCTGTTTTTT.

This clone was found a few times. V and J are TRBV14 and TRBJ1-5; maybe TRBD1 (6 bases). This CDR3 comprises 14 residues. The V end lost 4 bases, the J end lost 0 bases, and 7 bases lay between the germline ends. Germline CDR1 reads SGHDN; CDR2 reads FVKESK. The CDR3 reads CASSLGASNQPQHF. The CDR3 DNA reads as TGTGCCAGCAGCCTGGGGGCTAGCAATCAGCCCCAGCATTTT.

The chain carries TRBV5-1 and TRBJ1-1; a possible D gene is TRBD1 (5 bases). Trimming cost V 4 bases and J 1 base, with 17 bases left between them. The CDR3 totals 16 residues. The germline V gene has CDR1 SGHRS and CDR2 YFSETQ. As DNA, the CDR3 is TGCGCCAGCAGCATGGGGGAGGATCACGCGAACACTGAAGCTTTCTTT. Amino acid sequence: CASSMGEDHANTEAFF. The full variable domain, in which reference TRBV5-1 and TRBJ1-1 provide the parts outside the CDR3, is KAGVTQTPRYLIKTRGQQVTLSCSPISGHRSVSWYQQTPGQGLQFLFEYFSETQRNKGNFPGRFSGRQFSNSRSEMNVSTLELGDSALYLCASSMGEDHANTEAFFGQGTRLTVV.

The chain carries TRBV6-1 and TRBJ2-7; D unclear. This CDR3 is built from 11 residues. V was pared by 6 bases and J by 3 bases, with 6 bases between. The germline V gene has CDR1 MNHNS and CDR2 SASEGT. This chain's CDR3 is CASSTFYEQYF. Here the CDR3 DNA reads TGTGCCAGCAGCACCTTCTACGAGCAGTACTTC.

The chain is built from TRBV5-1 and TRBJ1-4; 7 nucleotides match TRBD1. Germline values: CDR1 SGHRS, CDR2 YFSETQ. The junction had 6 bases not matched to a gene; V was cut back by 4 bases and J by 3 bases. This CDR3 spans 15 amino acids. This chain's CDR3 is CASSPATGPNEKLFF. The CDR3 coding sequence is TGCGCCAGCAGCCCGGCGACAGGGCCTAATGAAAAACTGTTTTTT.

The chain is built from TRBV4-3 and TRBJ1-4, with TRBD1 matching 7 bases. The V gene's germline CDR1 is LGHNA and CDR2 YSLEER. CDR3 length equals 16 residues. The J segment lost 9 bases and the V segment lost 0 bases, leaving 10 bases of the junction unmatched. CDR3 protein: CASSQDPGQTGQKLFF. CDR3 nucleotide sequence: TGCGCCAGCAGCCAAGACCCGGGACAGACCGGACAAAAACTGTTTTTT.

J is TRBJ1-1 and V is TRBV5-6; no clear D gene. The germline gives CDR1 SGHDT, CDR2 YYEEEE. The CDR3 totals 13 residues. V lost 1 base and J 4 bases, leaving 8 bases between the germline ends. CDR3 nucleotide sequence: TGTGCCAGCAGCTTGTTTATTTCCACTGAAGCTTTCTTT. Its translation: CASSLFISTEAFF.

The J gene is TRBJ2-5, the V gene TRBV19; 9 bases map to TRBD1. This CDR3 region has 13 residues. V lost 6 bases and J lost 5; bases outside the gene matches: 4. The germline V gene encodes CDR1 LNHDA and CDR2 SQIVND (reference sequence). The CDR3 nucleotides are TGTGCCAGTAGACGGACAGGGGCGGAGACCCAGTACTTC. Translating gives CASRRTGAETQYF.

This chain joins TRBV9 and TRBJ1-2; D is undetermined. The CDR3 length is 14 residues. The germline V gene has CDR1 SGDLS and CDR2 YYNGEE. V was trimmed by 5 bases and J by 6 bases, leaving 17 bases between them. CDR3 nucleotides: TGTGCCAGCAGTCGTGGGGAAGAGGAAAATGGCTACACCTTC. It is translated as CASSRGEEENGYTF.

The chain is built from TRBV21-1 and TRBJ1-2. TRBV21-1 is a pseudogene. The CDR3 is 14 residues long. The CDR3 nucleotides read TGTGCCAGCAGCAAAGTCGGGGGGAGAGGTGGCTACACCTTC. As protein: CASSKVGGRGGYTF.

J is TRBJ2-5 and V is TRBV9; TRBD2 aligns across 11 bases. This CDR3 contains 16 residues. Per the germline V gene, CDR1 is SGDLS and CDR2 is YYNGEE. After removal of 0 bases from V and 2 bases from J, the junction contained 3 bases not matched to a gene. The chain's CDR3 is CASSVVAGGPQETQYF. As DNA, the CDR3 is TGTGCCAGCAGCGTAGTAGCGGGAGGGCCTCAAGAGACCCAGTACTTC.

This clone was seen only once. This chain uses TRBV6-1 with TRBJ2-7; D is possibly TRBD2 (6 bases). The CDR3 covers 15 residues. CDR1 and CDR2 from the germline V gene are MNHNS and SASEGT. Trimming removed 4 bases from V and 0 bases from J, with 13 bases in between. In DNA form, the CDR3 reads TGTGCCAGCAGTGGACTAGGTTACAGCTCCTACGAGCAGTACTTC. It encodes CASSGLGYSSYEQYF.

The gene calls are TRBV13 and TRBJ1-1, with unresolved D. V lost 2 bases, J lost 4 bases, and 11 bases lay in between. Germline CDR1 PRHDT, CDR2 FYEKMQ (reference sequence). This CDR3 is 14 amino acids long. The CDR3 region has the DNA TGTGCCAGCAGCTTACAAGTCAGAGTCACTGAAGCTTTCTTT. Its protein product is CASSLQVRVTEAFF.

The table lists this clone with a count of one. The V and J genes are TRBV4-1 and TRBJ2-7; 7 nucleotides align to TRBD1. After removal of 0 bases from V and 0 bases from J, the junction contained 8 bases not matched to a gene. This CDR3 region has 17 residues. Germline-derived CDR1 and CDR2 are MGHRA and YSYEKL. CDR3 nucleotides: TGCGCCAGCAGCCAAGACCCAACCGGGACAGTCTCCTACGAGCAGTACTTC. It is translated as CASSQDPTGTVSYEQYF.